The 24 T cell receptor beta chains in this list originate from one sample, sequenced in a study of identical twins. TCRdb recomputed calls from the 5' RACE reads with MiXCR, one row per CDR3 protein. The sample contains around 240,000 distinct CDR3 sequences, around 6.6% of which appear only once. The data were also submitted as part of a second study, on yellow fever vaccine responses in identical twins.

Sequenced material: memory (CD45RO+) T cells sorted from blood. The receptor set was obtained from a young woman in good health.

The V and J genes are TRBV7-3 and TRBJ2-1; TRBD2 agrees at 9 bases. The junction had 13 bases not matched to a gene; V was cut back by 4 bases and J by 9 bases. CDR1 SGHTA and CDR2 FQGTGA come from the germline V gene. CDR3 size: 16 residues. The CDR3 region has the DNA TGTGCCAGCAGCTCCGGAAGGAGCGGGAGGATGAGTGAGCAGTTCTTC. Amino acid sequence: CASSSGRSGRMSEQFF.

This clonotype has just a few counts. The chain has TRBV5-1 and TRBJ1-1; a possible D gene is TRBD1 (6 bases). The germline CDR1 and CDR2 sequences are SGHRS and YFSETQ. This CDR3 has 14 residues. Trimming shortened V by 4 bases and J by 4 bases, and 14 bases separated the two germline ends. CDR3 protein: CASSGDNGGTEAFF. The DNA for the CDR3 is TGCGCCAGCAGCGGGGACAACGGAGGCACTGAAGCTTTCTTT.

There are many counts of this clonotype. The V and J genes are TRBV27 and TRBJ2-1; no definite D call. CDR1 MNHEY and CDR2 SMNVEV come from the germline V gene (reference sequence). The CDR3 has 10 residues. The V and J ends lost 8 bases and 7 bases respectively, with 6 bases between them. CDR3 nucleotide sequence: TGTGCCAGCGGAAAAAATGAGCAGTTCTTC. This translates into CASGKNEQFF.

This clonotype was counted ten times or more. The chain carries TRBV12-3 or TRBV12-4 and TRBJ2-7; 13 positions match TRBD2. The CDR3 totals 15 residues. Losses at the gene ends were 5 bases for V and 5 bases for J; bases not matched to a gene: 6. In DNA, the CDR3 is TGTGCCAGCAGTCACAGGACTAGCGGGAGCCACGAGCAGTACTTC. This gives the protein CASSHRTSGSHEQYF.

This clonotype has at least ten counts. This CDR3 reads CASSDSSGGADEQFF. The CDR3 DNA sequence: TGTGCCAGCAGTGATAGCAGCGGGGGGGCCGATGAGCAGTTCTTC. J is TRBJ2-1 and V is TRBV6-1; TRBD2 agrees at 10 bases. The length of the CDR3 is 15 residues. After removal of 3 bases from V and 8 bases from J, the junction contained 7 bases not matched to a gene. Germline loops: CDR1 MNHNS, CDR2 SASEGT.

The J gene is TRBJ2-2, the V gene TRBV3-1; 9 bases are shared with TRBD2. The germline V gene has CDR1 LGHDT and CDR2 YNNKEL (reference sequence). The V gene end was trimmed by 5 bases and the J gene end by 5 bases; junction bases not matched to a gene: 9. The CDR3 has 16 residues. The DNA for the CDR3 is TGTGCCAGCAGCGGCGGGGGGGCCGGCCGAACCGGGGAGCTGTTTTTT. Protein: CASSGGGAGRTGELFF.

The V and J genes are TRBV11-2 and TRBJ2-5, with TRBD1 identical over 9 bases. V was pared by 4 bases and J by 5 bases, with 8 bases of the junction left unmatched. The CDR3 has 15 amino acids. Looked up from germline, CDR1 is SGHAT and CDR2 is FQNNGV. CDR3 protein: CASSYLRDRVETQYF. CDR3 bases: TGTGCCAGCAGCTATCTCCGGGACAGGGTTGAGACCCAGTACTTC.

This clonotype was observed many times. The rearrangement links TRBV6-5 to TRBJ1-4, with D perhaps TRBD1 (5 bases). This CDR3 is 15 amino acids long. Per germline, CDR1 MNHEY and CDR2 SVGAGI. V was shortened by 0 bases and J by 3 bases, with 8 bases between the two germline ends. The CDR3 DNA reads as TGTGCCAGCAGTTACTCGGGGGAATCTAATGAAAAACTGTTTTTT. This translates into CASSYSGESNEKLFF.

This clonotype was seen more than once but under ten times. The chain joins TRBV5-1 to TRBJ2-3; D uncertain. Looked up from germline, CDR1 is SGHRS and CDR2 is YFSETQ. The CDR3 covers 15 residues. Trimming cost V 0 bases and J 0 bases, with 8 bases left between them. The CDR3 sequence is CASSLVGRSTDTQYF. Written as DNA, the CDR3 is TGCGCCAGCAGCTTGGTGGGCAGGAGCACAGATACGCAGTATTTT.

About this clonotype itself: The junction departs from germline at one end; a sequencing error may be responsible. The chain uses TRBV14 and TRBJ2-1; 12 bases map to TRBD2. CDR1 SGHDN and CDR2 FVKESK come from the germline V gene. The CDR3 sequence is 17 residues long. CDR3 protein: CAGSQPPLAGGYNEQFF. The CDR3 coding sequence is TGTGCCGGCAGCCAACCCCCACTAGCGGGAGGCTACAATGAGCAGTTCTTC.

In its sample, this clonotype was seen many times. The chain has TRBV27 and TRBJ2-1; 7 nucleotides agree with TRBD2. Germline V CDR1 and CDR2: MNHEY, SMNVEV (reference sequence). Germline trimming cut 6 bases from V and 0 bases from J; bases unmatched to any gene: 5. CDR3 length equals 15 residues. CDR3 DNA: TGTGCCAGCAGCCCCGGGGGGAGCTCCTACAATGAGCAGTTCTTC. Translated, it gives CASSPGGSSYNEQFF.

This chain connects TRBV20-1 to TRBJ2-1; 16 nucleotides line up with TRBD2. The germline CDR1 and CDR2 sequences are DFQATT and SNEGSKA (reference sequence). CDR3 size: 16 residues. J was trimmed by 5 bases and V by 5 bases; bases with no gene match: 6. CDR3 coding DNA: TGCAGTGCTCCCGGGGGACTAGCGGGAGGGAACAATGAGCAGTTCTTC. This translates into CSAPGGLAGGNNEQFF.

This clonotype was detected many times. The chain uses TRBV12-3 or TRBV12-4 and TRBJ2-1; 10 positions match TRBD2. V lost 1 base, J lost 7 bases, and 7 bases stayed unmatched. The CDR3 has 16 amino acids. CDR3 DNA sequence: TGTGCCAGCAGTTTAGTTAGCGGGGGGTCGCGGAATGAGCAGTTCTTC. Its translation is CASSLVSGGSRNEQFF.

This clonotype has ten or more counts. V gene TRBV6-6 combines with J gene TRBJ2-5; no clear D gene. This CDR3 is 12 amino acids long. Trimming removed 6 bases at V and 2 bases at J, with 7 bases between. Germline V gene data show CDR1 as MNHNY and CDR2 as SVGAGI (reference sequence). CDR3 in DNA: TGTGCCAGCAGAGCGAATCAAGAGACCCAGTACTTC. As protein: CASRANQETQYF.

As DNA, the CDR3 is TGTGCCAGCAGTAACAGGGGTCTTTTCTCAGATACGCAGTATTTT. It encodes CASSNRGLFSDTQYF. V and J are TRBV6-5 and TRBJ2-3; TRBD1 matches 7 bases. CDR1 MNHEY and CDR2 SVGAGI come from the germline V gene. Germline trimming cut 5 bases from V and 4 bases from J; bases unmatched to any gene: 9. The CDR3 loop spans 15 amino acids.

This clonotype showed up many times. This chain joins TRBV20-1 and TRBJ2-1; 9 positions match TRBD1. This CDR3 is 13 amino acids long. The ends lost 8 bases at V and 10 bases at J; junction bases unmatched: 12. Germline CDR1 and CDR2: DFQATT and SNEGSKA (reference sequence). In nucleotides, the CDR3 is TGCAGTCTTAGGACAGGGGACAGAGGGGAGCAGTTCTTC. Encoded protein: CSLRTGDRGEQFF.

V and J are TRBV20-1 and TRBJ2-5, with TRBD1 as a possible D gene (5 bases). Germline V gene lookup returns CDR1 DFQATT and CDR2 SNEGSKA (reference sequence). This CDR3 comprises 13 residues. V was pared by 3 bases and J by 2 bases, with 10 bases between. CDR3 in DNA: TGCAGTGCTAGCCGGACAAGACAAGAGACCCAGTACTTC. Translating it yields CSASRTRQETQYF.

This clonotype came up a few times. The chain couples TRBV20-1 to TRBJ1-2; no clear D. The CDR3 is made up of 12 amino acids. Trimming cost V 5 bases and J 2 bases, with 9 bases left between them. Germline V CDR1 and CDR2: DFQATT, SNEGSKA (reference sequence). The CDR3 sequence: CSAGGLNYGYTF. The CDR3 DNA follows: TGCAGTGCTGGCGGACTGAACTATGGCTACACCTTC.

The chain employs TRBV28 and TRBJ2-1; D is unclear. This CDR3 spans 14 amino acids. Looked up from germline, CDR1 is MDHEN and CDR2 is SYDVKM. Trimming removed 4 bases at V and 9 bases at J, with 16 bases between. The CDR3 DNA reads as TGTGCCAGCAGTTCCTCGTGGGGTCTGTGTGAGCAGTTCTTC. Its translation: CASSSSWGLCEQFF.

This clonotype was seen at least ten times. The chain couples TRBV10-3 to TRBJ2-3; possibly TRBD1 for D (7 bases). The CDR3 consists of 15 residues. V lost 4 bases and J lost 5, with 16 bases in between. Per germline, CDR1 ENHRY and CDR2 SYGVKD. The CDR3 spells CAISARQGGKDTQYF. The CDR3 DNA follows: TGTGCCATCAGTGCTCGACAGGGAGGTAAAGATACGCAGTATTTT.

The chain links TRBV29-1 to TRBJ2-1, with unresolved D. Per the germline V gene, CDR1 is SQVTM and CDR2 is ANQGSEA. CDR3 length: 14 amino acids. Trimming removed 5 bases from V and 0 bases from J, with 11 bases in between. DNA of the CDR3: TGCAGCGTTCCGACTCCGAGCTCCTACAATGAGCAGTTCTTC. It specifies CSVPTPSSYNEQFF.

The V gene is TRBV7-6, the J gene TRBJ1-4; D unclear. CDR3 size: 15 residues. Per germline, CDR1 SGHVS and CDR2 FNYEAQ. Deletions cut 4 bases from V and 7 bases from J, with 16 bases between. Written as DNA, the CDR3 is TGTGCCAGCAGCTATGGGCGGCAGTTGAGTGAAAAACTGTTTTTT. Translation gives CASSYGRQLSEKLFF.

The genes are TRBV20-1 and TRBJ2-5, with 9 nucleotides matching TRBD2. This CDR3 has 15 amino acids. From germline, CDR1 is DFQATT and CDR2 SNEGSKA (reference sequence). V trimming: 5 bases; J trimming: 7 bases; junction bases outside the gene matches: 14. The CDR3 region is CSAPPGTSRFGTQYF. The CDR3 DNA reads TGCAGTGCTCCTCCCGGGACTAGCCGTTTTGGGACCCAGTACTTC.

This clonotype appeared once. V usage is TRBV20-1 and J usage is TRBJ2-5; TRBD2 matches at 7 bases. Unmatched junction bases numbered 5, after V lost 1 base and J lost 6 bases. From germline, CDR1 is DFQATT and CDR2 SNEGSKA (reference sequence). This CDR3 is built from 13 residues. CDR3 in amino acids: CSARGSGGKTQYF. The CDR3 coding sequence is TGCAGTGCTAGAGGATCCGGGGGGAAGACCCAGTACTTC.